This T cell receptor beta chain was sequenced for a study of CD8+ T cells in alopecia areata. Whole-study results and caveats: Expanded CD8+ clones among the top 100, as well as scalp clonality, were significantly decreased by tofacitinib. More clonal than normal scalp was lesional scalp, particularly alopecia totalis/universalis. Scalp sample data also include resident alphabeta T cells from normal skin.

The treatment denotes: oral pan-JAK inhibitor, 5-10 mg twice daily. This clone was counted a few times. Its antigen is not known. RNA extraction was followed by reverse transcription into cDNA, which acted as the sequencing template. Sequenced by immunoSEQ multiplex PCR; TCRdb stores in-frame clones only, minus some. Of fewer than 250,000 clones listed, approximately 57% were seen once; the top ten hold around 0.92%. The source was CD4+ T cells sorted from blood, collected at week 24, from a patient treated with tofacitinib. The receptor was isolated from a human donor with alopecia areata.

The CDR3 DNA follows: TGTGCCAGCAGCCCCACTCACAGGCCAGAGAGCACTGAAGCTTTCTTT. Its translation is CASSPTHRPESTEAFF. The chain employs TRBV14 and TRBJ1-1; D perhaps matches TRBD1 (5 bases). Trimming removed 4 bases from V and 4 bases from J, with 19 bases in between. This CDR3 is built from 16 residues. Germline V CDR1 and CDR2: SGHDN, FVKESK.